The sample holds one count of the clone carrying this TCR beta chain. The sample originates from a study of cytomegalovirus exposure and HLA in healthy donors. The V segment lost 5 bases and the J segment 3 bases; nucleotides outside the gene matches: 5. From germline, CDR1 is SQVTM and CDR2 ANQGSEA. This CDR3 comprises 13 residues. 60 Vbeta and 13 Jbeta primers were used in PCR. This table comes from immunoSEQ multiplex PCR, and its TCRdb copy is limited to in-frame clones, with some not included. The sample lists 150,000 to 200,000 clones, about three quarters occurring once. Sequenced sample: PBMCs. The source of this sequence is a woman in her thirties or forties in good health and CMV-seronegative. The gene calls are TRBV29-1 and TRBJ1-2, with 8 bases that match TRBD1. The CDR3 DNA is TGCAGCGTTCTGCAGGGGGCAGACTATGGCTACACCTTC. It encodes CSVLQGADYGYTF. The whole variable domain, filled in from reference TRBV29-1 and TRBJ1-2, reads SAVISQKPSRDICQRGTSLTIQCQVDSQVTMMFWYRQQPGQSLTLIATANQGSEATYESGFVIDKFPISRPNLTFSTLTVSNMSPEDSSIYLCSVLQGADYGYTFGSGTRLTVV.